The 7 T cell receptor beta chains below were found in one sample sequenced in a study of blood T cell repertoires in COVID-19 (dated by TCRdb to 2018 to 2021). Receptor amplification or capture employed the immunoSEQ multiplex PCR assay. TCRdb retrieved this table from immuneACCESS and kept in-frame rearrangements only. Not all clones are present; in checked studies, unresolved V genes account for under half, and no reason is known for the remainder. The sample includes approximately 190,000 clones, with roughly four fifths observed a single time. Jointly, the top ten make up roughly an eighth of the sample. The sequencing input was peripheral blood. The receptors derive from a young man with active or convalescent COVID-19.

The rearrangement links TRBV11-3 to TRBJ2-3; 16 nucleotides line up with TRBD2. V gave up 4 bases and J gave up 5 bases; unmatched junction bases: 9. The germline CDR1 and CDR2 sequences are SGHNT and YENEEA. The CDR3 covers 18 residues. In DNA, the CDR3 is TGTGCCAGCAGCTCAACCGGGACTAGCGGGAGGGCCATAGATACGCAGTATTTT. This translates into CASSSTGTSGRAIDTQYF.

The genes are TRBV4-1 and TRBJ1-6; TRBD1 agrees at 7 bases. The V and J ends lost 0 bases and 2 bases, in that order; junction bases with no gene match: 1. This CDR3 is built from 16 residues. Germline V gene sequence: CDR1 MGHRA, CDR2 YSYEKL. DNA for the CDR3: TGCGCCAGCAGCCAAGAAGGGGGCGCCTATAATTCACCCCTCCACTTT. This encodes CASSQEGGAYNSPLHF.

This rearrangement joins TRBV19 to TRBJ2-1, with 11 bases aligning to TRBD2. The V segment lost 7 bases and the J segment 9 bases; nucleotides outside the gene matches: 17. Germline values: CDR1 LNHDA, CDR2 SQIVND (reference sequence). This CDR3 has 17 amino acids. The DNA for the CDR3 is TGTGCCAGTAATGAAGGCCCAGGTAGCGGGAGGGCAGGTGAGCAGTTCTTC. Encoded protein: CASNEGPGSGRAGEQFF.

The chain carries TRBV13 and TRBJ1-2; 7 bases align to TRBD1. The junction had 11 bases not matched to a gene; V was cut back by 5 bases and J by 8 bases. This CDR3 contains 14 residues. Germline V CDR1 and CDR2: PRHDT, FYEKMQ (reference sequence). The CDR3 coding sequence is TGTGCCAGCAGCCCGATCGACAGGGTAGAAGGCTACACCTTC. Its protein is CASSPIDRVEGYTF. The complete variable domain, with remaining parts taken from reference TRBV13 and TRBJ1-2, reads AAGVIQSPRHLIKEKRETATLKCYPIPRHDTVYWYQQGPGQDPQFLISFYEKMQSDKGSIPDRFSAQQFSDYHSELNMSSLELGDSALYFCASSPIDRVEGYTFGSGTRLTVV.

CDR3: CASSSPGGYTEAFF. CDR3 nucleotide sequence: TGCGCCAGCAGCTCGCCAGGGGGCTATACTGAAGCTTTCTTT. This sequence joins TRBV4-1 and TRBJ1-1; 8 bases agree with TRBD1. J lost 5 bases, V lost 5 bases, and 7 bases had no gene match. Germline lookup yields CDR1 MGHRA and CDR2 YSYEKL. The CDR3 is 14 amino acids.

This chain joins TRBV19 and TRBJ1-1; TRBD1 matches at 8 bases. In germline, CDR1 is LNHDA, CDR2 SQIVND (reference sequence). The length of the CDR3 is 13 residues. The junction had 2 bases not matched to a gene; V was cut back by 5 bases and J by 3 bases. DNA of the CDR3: TGTGCCAGTAGTCAGGACAGGGACACTGAAGCTTTCTTT. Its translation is CASSQDRDTEAFF.

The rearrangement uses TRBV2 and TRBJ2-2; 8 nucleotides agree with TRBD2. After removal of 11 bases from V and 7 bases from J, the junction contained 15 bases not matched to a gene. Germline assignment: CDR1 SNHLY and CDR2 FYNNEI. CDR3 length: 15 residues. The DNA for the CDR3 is TGTGCCTCGCGAAGGGTAGCGGGGACGGTCGGGGAGCTGTTTTTT. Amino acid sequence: CASRRVAGTVGELFF.